Listed here are 24 T cell receptor beta chains from one sample, sequenced in a study of blood T cell repertoires in COVID-19. The repertoire was sequenced with immunoSEQ multiplex PCR; TCRdb's copy has only in-frame clones and lacks some. The data show 250,000 to 300,000 clones, approximately 85% seen once. The specimen was PBMCs or T cells enriched from blood (not recorded which). These receptors were collected from a woman in her thirties who had recovered from COVID-19.

This clone was seen a few times. The chain uses TRBV2 and TRBJ1-2; D is undetermined. The CDR3 consists of 13 residues. Deletions cut 6 bases from V and 2 bases from J, with 10 bases between. Germline-derived CDR1 and CDR2 are SNHLY and FYNNEI. CDR3 sequence: CASRNDGNYGYTF. CDR3 coding DNA: TGTGCCAGCAGGAACGACGGGAACTATGGCTACACCTTC.

This rearrangement joins TRBV9 to TRBJ2-7; a weak D match, TRBD1 (6 bases). This CDR3 is built from 15 residues. V was trimmed by 1 base and J by 4 bases, leaving 15 bases between them. CDR1 is SGDLS, CDR2 YYNGEE, per germline. CDR3 loop: CASSVKQGEGYEQYF. For the CDR3, the DNA is TGTGCCAGCAGCGTAAAACAGGGAGAAGGGTACGAGCAGTACTTC.

The chain links TRBV27 to TRBJ2-5; a possible D gene is TRBD1 (6 bases). The CDR3 has 16 amino acids. Trimming shortened V by 5 bases and J by 1 base, and 17 bases separated the two germline ends. CDR1 and CDR2 (germline): MNHEY, SMNVEV (reference sequence). CDR3: CASSPIPDRPQETQYF. The CDR3, as DNA: TGTGCCAGCAGTCCGATTCCAGACAGGCCCCAAGAGACCCAGTACTTC.

The V call is TRBV20-1, the J call TRBJ1-2, with D possibly matching TRBD1 (6 bases). The ends were cut back, 3 bases at V and 3 bases at J, with 14 bases in the middle. The length of the CDR3 is 14 residues. Germline CDR1 and CDR2: DFQATT and SNEGSKA (reference sequence). CDR3 sequence (DNA): TGCAGTGCTAGTAAAACAGGGTGGGACTATGGCTACACCTTC. This encodes CSASKTGWDYGYTF.

The chain carries TRBV7-6 and TRBJ2-5; D might be TRBD1 (6 bases). Trimming left V 1 base short and J 1 base short, with 10 bases between. Germline-derived CDR1 and CDR2 are SGHVS and FNYEAQ. The CDR3 totals 15 residues. The CDR3 spells CASSLEQGFQETQYF. In DNA, the CDR3 is TGTGCCAGCAGCTTAGAACAGGGCTTCCAAGAGACCCAGTACTTC.

This clone came up once. The V gene is TRBV7-2, the J gene TRBJ2-5, with 7 bases that match TRBD1. The CDR3 spans 16 residues. V dropped 1 base and J dropped 9; count of bases not matched to a gene: 14. Germline loops: CDR1 SGHTA, CDR2 FQGNSA. For the CDR3, the DNA is TGTGCCAGCAGCTTAGGGGCGGCGTCAGGGGGTTCGGCCCAGTACTTC. Amino acids: CASSLGAASGGSAQYF.

J is TRBJ2-1 and V is TRBV7-9, with 10 bases fitting TRBD2. Germline CDR1 SEHNR, CDR2 FQNEAQ (reference sequence). The CDR3 is 16 residues long. Losses at the gene ends were 5 bases for V and 6 bases for J; bases not matched to a gene: 10. The CDR3 loop is CASSLPLAGEANEQFF. Here the CDR3 DNA reads TGTGCCAGCAGCCTTCCCCTAGCGGGGGAGGCCAATGAGCAGTTCTTC.

The rearrangement uses TRBV11-3 and TRBJ2-7, with 9 bases fitting TRBD1. The germline V gene encodes CDR1 SGHNT and CDR2 YENEEA. Losses at the gene ends were 3 bases for V and 4 bases for J; bases not matched to a gene: 4. This CDR3 spans 14 amino acids. CDR3 in amino acids: CASSLTGGTYEQYF. The CDR3 DNA reads TGTGCCAGCAGCTTGACAGGGGGTACTTACGAGCAGTACTTC.

The chain joins TRBV10-3 to TRBJ2-7, with D maybe TRBD1 (7 bases). Trimming took 6 bases from V and 0 from J, leaving 18 bases between them. The germline V gene has CDR1 ENHRY and CDR2 SYGVKD. The CDR3 extends over 16 amino acids. This CDR3 reads CAIRGGTAGGSYEQYF. For the CDR3, the DNA is TGTGCCATCAGAGGTGGGACAGCGGGTGGCTCCTACGAGCAGTACTTC.

The rearrangement joins TRBV7-9 to TRBJ1-5; D is unresolved. CDR1 SEHNR and CDR2 FQNEAQ come from the germline V gene (reference sequence). Trimming stripped 5 bases from V and 4 bases from J, with 6 bases between. CDR3 length equals 12 residues. Here the CDR3 reads CASSVLNQPQHF. The CDR3 DNA sequence: TGTGCCAGCAGCGTACTAAATCAGCCCCAGCATTTT.

The chain links TRBV3-1 (or the pseudogene TRBV3-2) to TRBJ1-4, with 8 bases that match TRBD1. The length of the CDR3 is 17 residues. Germline V gene sequence: CDR1 LGHDT, CDR2 YNNKEL (reference sequence). With V trimmed by 0 bases and J by 6 bases, 9 bases remained unmatched. CDR3 amino acids: CASSQDSRQGYYEKLFF. In DNA, the CDR3 is TGTGCCAGCAGCCAAGATTCCCGACAGGGGTATTATGAAAAACTGTTTTTT.

The V call is TRBV24-1, the J call TRBJ2-1; D might be TRBD2 (6 bases). Germline lookup yields CDR1 KGHDR and CDR2 SFDVKD. Between the trimmed V and J ends, which lost 3 bases and 6 bases, there was a span of 20 bases. The CDR3 runs to 17 residues. CDR3 sequence reads: CATSDRGPGLQPNEQFF. In nucleotides, the CDR3 is TGTGCCACCAGTGATCGGGGCCCGGGACTGCAGCCCAATGAGCAGTTCTTC.

The chain links TRBV7-5 to TRBJ2-7; TRBD2, the D gene given by the table, was not confirmed from the DNA. TRBV7-5 is labeled a pseudogene. The length of the CDR3 is 17 residues. The CDR3 region has the DNA TGTGCCAGAAGCTTGCGGCCCGGAGCGGGGTTACCCTACGAGCAGTACTTC. Its protein is CARSLRPGAGLPYEQYF.

V is TRBV3-1 (or the pseudogene TRBV3-2) and J is TRBJ2-6, with a tentative D call TRBD1 (5 bases). Trimming left V 1 base short and J 1 base short, with 11 bases between. The germline gives CDR1 LGHDT, CDR2 YNNKEL (reference sequence). The CDR3 loop spans 17 amino acids. The CDR3 DNA reads TGTGCCAGCAGCCAAGTGGCCGCAGGGTCTGGGGCCAACGTCCTGACTTTC. As protein: CASSQVAAGSGANVLTF.

The chain is built from TRBV7-2 and TRBJ2-4, with 10 bases aligning to TRBD1. CDR3 length: 14 amino acids. Germline CDR1 SGHTA, CDR2 FQGNSA. V lost 5 bases, J lost 9 bases, and 7 bases stayed unmatched. Written as DNA, the CDR3 is TGTGCCAGCAGCCGTAGCCGGACAGGGGGCATTCAGTACTTC. This translates into CASSRSRTGGIQYF.

This clone is a singleton in its sample. The rearrangement links TRBV6-1 to TRBJ1-2; perhaps TRBD1 as D (5 bases). V lost 2 bases and J lost 2, with 9 bases in between. Germline V lookup: CDR1 MNHNS, CDR2 SASEGT. This CDR3 comprises 14 residues. The CDR3 coding sequence is TGTGCCAGCAGTGAATGGGGCAGGAACTATGGCTACACCTTC. It yields the protein CASSEWGRNYGYTF.

CDR3 sequence reads: CASSFAAPYSGNTIYF. The CDR3 DNA reads as TGTGCCAGCAGTTTCGCTGCACCCTACTCTGGAAACACCATATATTTT. The chain is built from TRBV28 and TRBJ1-3; D gene uncertain. The germline V gene encodes CDR1 MDHEN and CDR2 SYDVKM. Trimming stripped 3 bases from V and 0 bases from J, with 12 bases between. The CDR3 covers 16 residues.

This chain links TRBV27 with TRBJ2-7, with 8 nucleotides matching TRBD1. Germline CDR1 and CDR2: MNHEY and SMNVEV (reference sequence). The CDR3 spans 15 residues. The trim removed 2 bases at V and 3 bases at J, leaving 6 bases unmatched. The CDR3 region has the DNA TGTGCCAGCAGTTTAACAGGGGGTTTCCGCTACGAGCAGTACTTC. This translates into CASSLTGGFRYEQYF.

The genes are TRBV6-5 and TRBJ2-2; 7 bases agree with TRBD1. The germline CDR1 and CDR2 sequences are MNHEY and SVGAGI. V lost 2 bases, J lost 5 bases, and 5 bases stayed unmatched. The CDR3 sequence is 15 residues long. CDR3 bases: TGTGCCAGCAGTTACCCGACAGGGATAACCGGGGAGCTGTTTTTT. This codes for CASSYPTGITGELFF.

This sequence joins TRBV29-1 and TRBJ1-5; D gene uncertain. V gave up 7 bases and J gave up 4 bases, with 14 bases separating them. CDR3 length: 13 residues. Germline V gene lookup returns CDR1 SQVTM and CDR2 ANQGSEA. In DNA, the CDR3 is TGCAGCGCGGCCCGGGGAGAGAATCAGCCCCAGCATTTT. Translating it yields CSAARGENQPQHF.

This chain connects TRBV5-1 to TRBJ2-3, with 10 positions matching TRBD2. J lost 0 bases, V lost 2 bases, and 6 bases had no gene match. Germline values: CDR1 SGHRS, CDR2 YFSETQ. The CDR3 is made up of 17 amino acids. CDR3 nucleotides: TGCGCCAGCAGCTTACAGCCGGGACTAGCGAGCACAGATACGCAGTATTTT. Translating it yields CASSLQPGLASTDTQYF. Filled out from reference TRBV5-1 and TRBJ2-3, the complete variable domain reads KAGVTQTPRYLIKTRGQQVTLSCSPISGHRSVSWYQQTPGQGLQFLFEYFSETQRNKGNFPGRFSGRQFSNSRSEMNVSTLELGDSALYLCASSLQPGLASTDTQYFGPGTRLTVL.

The CDR3 DNA follows: TGTGCCAGCAGCGCTGGACATTACACTGAAGCTTTCTTT. Amino acids: CASSAGHYTEAFF. The rearrangement links TRBV9 to TRBJ1-1; a possible D gene is TRBD1 (5 bases). V was shortened by 3 bases and J by 3 bases, with 9 bases between the two germline ends. This CDR3 has 13 amino acids. CDR1 and CDR2 from the germline V gene are SGDLS and YYNGEE. Using reference TRBV9 and TRBJ1-1 for the parts outside the CDR3, the full variable domain is DSGVTQTPKHLITATGQRVTLRCSPRSGDLSVYWYQQSLDQGLQFLIQYYNGEERAKGNILERFSAQQFPDLHSELNLSSLELGDSALYFCASSAGHYTEAFFGQGTRLTVV.

Concerning this clone itself: Other DNA sequences within the sample encode an identical CDR3. V and J are TRBV5-1 and TRBJ1-2; 10 positions match TRBD1. The J segment lost 5 bases and the V segment lost 0 bases, leaving 1 base of the junction unmatched. Germline V gives CDR1 SGHRS, CDR2 YFSETQ. There are 14 residues in the CDR3. CDR3 in DNA: TGCGCCAGCAGCTTGGAGGGACAGGGGTATGGCTACACCTTC. Its protein is CASSLEGQGYGYTF.

V gene TRBV2 combines with J gene TRBJ2-3; D may be TRBD1 (6 bases). The CDR3 is made up of 14 amino acids. V was shortened by 7 bases and J by 2 bases, with 13 bases between the two germline ends. From germline, CDR1 is SNHLY and CDR2 FYNNEI. The CDR3 sequence is CASMDSSLTDTQYF. The CDR3 DNA sequence: TGTGCCAGCATGGACAGCTCCCTCACAGATACGCAGTATTTT.